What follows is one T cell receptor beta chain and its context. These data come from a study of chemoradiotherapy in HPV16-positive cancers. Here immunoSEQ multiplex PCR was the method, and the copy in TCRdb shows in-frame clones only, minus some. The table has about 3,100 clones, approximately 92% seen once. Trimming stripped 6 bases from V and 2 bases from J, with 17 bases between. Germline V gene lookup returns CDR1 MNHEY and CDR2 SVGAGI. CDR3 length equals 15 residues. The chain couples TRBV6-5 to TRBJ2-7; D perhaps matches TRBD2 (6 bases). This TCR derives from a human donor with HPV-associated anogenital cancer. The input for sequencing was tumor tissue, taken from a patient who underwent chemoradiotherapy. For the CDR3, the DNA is TGTGCCAGCAGCCGCCAGGAGGGTTGGGCCTACGAGCAGTACTTC. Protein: CASSRQEGWAYEQYF.